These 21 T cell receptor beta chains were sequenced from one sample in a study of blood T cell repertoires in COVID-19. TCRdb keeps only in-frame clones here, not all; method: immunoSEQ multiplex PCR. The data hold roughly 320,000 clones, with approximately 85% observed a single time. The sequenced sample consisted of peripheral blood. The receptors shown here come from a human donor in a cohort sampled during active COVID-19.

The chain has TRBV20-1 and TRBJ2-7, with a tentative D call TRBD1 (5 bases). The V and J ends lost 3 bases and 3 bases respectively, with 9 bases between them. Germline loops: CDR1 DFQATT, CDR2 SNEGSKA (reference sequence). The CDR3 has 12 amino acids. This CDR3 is CSASDRGYEQYF. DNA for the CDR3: TGCAGTGCTAGTGATAGGGGCTACGAGCAGTACTTC.

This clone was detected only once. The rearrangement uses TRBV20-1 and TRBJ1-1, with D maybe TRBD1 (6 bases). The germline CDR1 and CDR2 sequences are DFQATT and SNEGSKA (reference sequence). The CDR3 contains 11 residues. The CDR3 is CSLQGNTEAFF. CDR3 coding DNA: TGCAGCCTACAGGGTAACACTGAAGCTTTCTTT.

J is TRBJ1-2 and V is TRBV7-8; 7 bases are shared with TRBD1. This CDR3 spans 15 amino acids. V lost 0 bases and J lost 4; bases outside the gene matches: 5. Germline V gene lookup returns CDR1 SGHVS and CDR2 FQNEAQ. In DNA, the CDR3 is TGTGCCAGCAGCTTAGCGGGACAGATAGGCTATGGCTACACCTTC. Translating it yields CASSLAGQIGYGYTF.

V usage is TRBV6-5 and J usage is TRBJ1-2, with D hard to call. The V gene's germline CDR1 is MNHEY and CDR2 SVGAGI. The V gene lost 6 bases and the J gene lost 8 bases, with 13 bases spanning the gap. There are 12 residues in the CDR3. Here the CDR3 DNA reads TGTGCCAGCAGCCGGGAGGGTAGAGGCTACACCTTC. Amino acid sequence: CASSREGRGYTF.

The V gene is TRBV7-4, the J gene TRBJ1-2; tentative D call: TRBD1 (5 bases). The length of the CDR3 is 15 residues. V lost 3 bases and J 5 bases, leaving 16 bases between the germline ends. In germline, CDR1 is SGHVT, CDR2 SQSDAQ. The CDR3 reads CASSLDTVEGYGYTF. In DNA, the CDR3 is TGTGCCAGCAGCTTGGACACGGTTGAAGGGTATGGCTACACCTTC.

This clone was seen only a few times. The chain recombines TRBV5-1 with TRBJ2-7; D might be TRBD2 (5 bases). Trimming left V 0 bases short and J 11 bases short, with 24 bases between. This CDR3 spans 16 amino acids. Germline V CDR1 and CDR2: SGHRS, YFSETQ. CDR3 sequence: CASSLAGVRYRNLEYF. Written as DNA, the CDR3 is TGCGCCAGCAGCTTGGCCGGGGTAAGATACCGGAACTTGGAGTACTTC.

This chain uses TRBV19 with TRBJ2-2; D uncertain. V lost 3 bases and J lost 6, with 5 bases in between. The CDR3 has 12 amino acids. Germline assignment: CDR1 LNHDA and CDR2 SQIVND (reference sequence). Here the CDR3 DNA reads TGTGCCAGTAGTATTTATGCCGGGGAGCTGTTTTTT. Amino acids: CASSIYAGELFF.

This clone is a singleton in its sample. Here the CDR3 DNA reads TGTGCCAGCAAAAAATTTGCGGACAGACAGTTCTTC. Translated: CASKKFADRQFF. This chain links TRBV6-5 with TRBJ2-1; tentative D call: TRBD1 (6 bases). V shed 7 bases and J shed 13 bases, with 17 bases lying between them. Germline lookup yields CDR1 MNHEY and CDR2 SVGAGI. The CDR3 spans 12 residues.

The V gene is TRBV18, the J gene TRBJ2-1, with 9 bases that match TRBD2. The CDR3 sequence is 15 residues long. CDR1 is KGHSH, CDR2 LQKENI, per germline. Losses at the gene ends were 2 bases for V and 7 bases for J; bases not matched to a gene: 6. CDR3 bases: TGTGCCAGCTCACCAGGCGGACTAGCGTTGAATGAGCAGTTCTTC. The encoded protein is CASSPGGLALNEQFF.

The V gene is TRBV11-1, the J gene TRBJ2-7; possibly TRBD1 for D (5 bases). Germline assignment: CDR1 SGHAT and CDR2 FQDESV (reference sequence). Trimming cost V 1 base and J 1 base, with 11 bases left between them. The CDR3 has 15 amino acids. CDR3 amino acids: CASSLGVGPSYEQYF. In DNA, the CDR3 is TGTGCCAGCAGCTTAGGAGTGGGGCCGTCCTACGAGCAGTACTTC.

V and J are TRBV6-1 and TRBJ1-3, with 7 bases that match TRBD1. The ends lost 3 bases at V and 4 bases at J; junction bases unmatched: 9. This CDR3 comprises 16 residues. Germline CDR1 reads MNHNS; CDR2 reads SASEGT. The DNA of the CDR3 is TGTGCCAGCAGTGAGGCCAGGAGGGGGCACGGAAACACCATATATTTT. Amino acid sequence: CASSEARRGHGNTIYF.

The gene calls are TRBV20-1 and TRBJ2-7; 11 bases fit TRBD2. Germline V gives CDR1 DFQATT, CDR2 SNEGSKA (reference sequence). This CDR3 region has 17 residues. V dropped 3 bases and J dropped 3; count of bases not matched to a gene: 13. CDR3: CSASLGLAGGQIYEQYF. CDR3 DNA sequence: TGCAGTGCTAGTCTTGGCCTAGCGGGGGGCCAGATCTACGAGCAGTACTTC.

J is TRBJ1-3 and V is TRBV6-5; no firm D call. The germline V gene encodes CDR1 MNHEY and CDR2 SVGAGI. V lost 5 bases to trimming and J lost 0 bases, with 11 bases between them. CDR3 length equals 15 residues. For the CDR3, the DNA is TGTGCCAGCAGTCCAGATACCCGCTCTGGAAACACCATATATTTT. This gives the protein CASSPDTRSGNTIYF.

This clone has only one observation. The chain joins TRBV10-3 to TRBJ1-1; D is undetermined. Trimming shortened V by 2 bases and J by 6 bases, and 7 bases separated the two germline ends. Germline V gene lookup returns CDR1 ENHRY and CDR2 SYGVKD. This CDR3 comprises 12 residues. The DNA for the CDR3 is TGTGCCATCAGTGAGGGGCAAGCTGAAGCTTTCTTT. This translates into CAISEGQAEAFF.

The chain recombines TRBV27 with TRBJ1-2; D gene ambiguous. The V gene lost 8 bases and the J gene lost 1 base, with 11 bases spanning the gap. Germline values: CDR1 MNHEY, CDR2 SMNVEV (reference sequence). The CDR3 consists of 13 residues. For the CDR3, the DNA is TGTGCCAGCCGTGAACAAGATAACTATGGCTACACCTTC. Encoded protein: CASREQDNYGYTF.

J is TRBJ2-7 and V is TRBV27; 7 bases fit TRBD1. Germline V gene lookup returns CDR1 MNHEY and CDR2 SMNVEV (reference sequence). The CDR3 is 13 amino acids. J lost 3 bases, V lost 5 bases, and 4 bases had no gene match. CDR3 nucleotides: TGTGCCAGCAGTGTGACAGGGTTCTACGAGCAGTACTTC. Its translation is CASSVTGFYEQYF.

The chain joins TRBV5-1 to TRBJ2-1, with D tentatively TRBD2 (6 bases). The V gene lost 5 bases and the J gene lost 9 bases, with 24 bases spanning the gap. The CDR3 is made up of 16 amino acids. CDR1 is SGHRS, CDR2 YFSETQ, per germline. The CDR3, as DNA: TGCGCCAGCAGTGAGCCTGCGGGGCACTCCTTGGCTGAGCAGTTCTTC. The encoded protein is CASSEPAGHSLAEQFF.

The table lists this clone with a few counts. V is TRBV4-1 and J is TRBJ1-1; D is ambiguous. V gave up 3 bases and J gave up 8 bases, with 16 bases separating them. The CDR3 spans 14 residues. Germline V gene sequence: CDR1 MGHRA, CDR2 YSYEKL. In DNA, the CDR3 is TGCGCCAGCAGCCACTCACAGAGAGGGTCAGAAGCTTTCTTT. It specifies CASSHSQRGSEAFF.

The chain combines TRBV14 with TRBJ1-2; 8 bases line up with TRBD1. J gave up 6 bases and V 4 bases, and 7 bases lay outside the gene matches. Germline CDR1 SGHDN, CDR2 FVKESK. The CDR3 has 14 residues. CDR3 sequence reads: CASSPIQGVNGYTF. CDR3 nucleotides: TGTGCCAGCAGCCCTATACAGGGGGTCAATGGCTACACCTTC.

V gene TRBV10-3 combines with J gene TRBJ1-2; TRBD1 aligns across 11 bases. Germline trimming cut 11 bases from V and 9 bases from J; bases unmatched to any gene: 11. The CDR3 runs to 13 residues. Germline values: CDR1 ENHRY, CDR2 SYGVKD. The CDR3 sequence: CAGKGQGDRSYTF. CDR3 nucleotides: TGTGCCGGGAAGGGACAGGGGGATAGGAGCTACACCTTC.

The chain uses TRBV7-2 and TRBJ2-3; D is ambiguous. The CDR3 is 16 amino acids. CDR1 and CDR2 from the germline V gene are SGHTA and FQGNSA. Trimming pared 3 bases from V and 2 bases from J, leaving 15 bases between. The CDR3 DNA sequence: TGTGCCAGCAGCTTCCTCGACTCAGCAAACACAGATACGCAGTATTTT. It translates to CASSFLDSANTDTQYF. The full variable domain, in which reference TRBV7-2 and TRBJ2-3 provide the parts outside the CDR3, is GAGVSQSPSNKVTEKGKDVELRCDPISGHTALYWYRQSLGQGLEFLIYFQGNSAPDKSGLPSDRFSAERTGGSVSTLTIQRTQQEDSAVYLCASSFLDSANTDTQYFGPGTRLTVL.